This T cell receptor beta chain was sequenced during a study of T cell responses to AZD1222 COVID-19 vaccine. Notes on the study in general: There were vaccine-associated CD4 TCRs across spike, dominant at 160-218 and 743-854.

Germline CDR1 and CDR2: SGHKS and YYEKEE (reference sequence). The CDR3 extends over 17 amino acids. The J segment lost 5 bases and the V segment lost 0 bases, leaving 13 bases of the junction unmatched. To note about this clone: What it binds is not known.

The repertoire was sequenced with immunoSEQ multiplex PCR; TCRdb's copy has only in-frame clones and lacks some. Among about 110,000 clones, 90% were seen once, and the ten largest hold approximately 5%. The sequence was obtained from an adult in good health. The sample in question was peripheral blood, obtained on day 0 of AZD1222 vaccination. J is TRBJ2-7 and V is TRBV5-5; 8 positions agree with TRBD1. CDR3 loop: CASSLGPSGGSLNEQYF. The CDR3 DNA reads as TGTGCCAGCAGCTTGGGCCCCTCAGGGGGCTCCCTAAACGAGCAGTACTTC.